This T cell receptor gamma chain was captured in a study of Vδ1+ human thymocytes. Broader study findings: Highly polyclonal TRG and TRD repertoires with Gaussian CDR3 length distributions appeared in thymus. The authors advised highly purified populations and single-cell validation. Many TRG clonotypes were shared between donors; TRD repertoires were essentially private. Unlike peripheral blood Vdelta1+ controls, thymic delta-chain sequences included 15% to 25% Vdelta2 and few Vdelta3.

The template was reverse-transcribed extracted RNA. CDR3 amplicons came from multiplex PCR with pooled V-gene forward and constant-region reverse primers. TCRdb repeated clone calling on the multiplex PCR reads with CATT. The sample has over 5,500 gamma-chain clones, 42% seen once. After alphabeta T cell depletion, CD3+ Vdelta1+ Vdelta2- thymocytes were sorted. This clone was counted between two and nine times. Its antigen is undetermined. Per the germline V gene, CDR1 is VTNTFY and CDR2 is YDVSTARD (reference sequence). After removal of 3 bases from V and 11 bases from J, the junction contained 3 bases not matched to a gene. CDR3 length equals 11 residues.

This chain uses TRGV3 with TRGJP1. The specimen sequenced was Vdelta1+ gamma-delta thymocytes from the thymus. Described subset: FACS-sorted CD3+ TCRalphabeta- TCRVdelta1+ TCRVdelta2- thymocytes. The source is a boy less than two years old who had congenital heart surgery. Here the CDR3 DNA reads TGTGCCACCTGGGACTTCTGGTTCAAGATATTT. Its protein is CATWDFWFKIF.